These 8 T cell receptor beta chains were sequenced from one sample in a study of shared T cell receptors in the human thymus (dated by TCRdb to the early 2020s). The library was prepared using the immunoSEQ multiplex PCR assay. The immuneACCESS repertoire file appears here via TCRdb, limited to in-frame rearrangements. These files lack a portion of the clones; in checked studies, under half of the deficit traces to unresolved V genes, and the cause of the others is not known. Present in this sample are 630,000 or so clones, around 87% of which were seen just once. The top ten constitute 0.0094% of the sample. These same data were also listed under a study on human thymus T cells.

Sequenced material: thymocytes. The receptors shown here come from a boy younger than two with a congenital heart defect. Donor details come from another sample of the same person, matched by shared clones.

This clone was seen a handful of times. The chain carries TRBV14 and TRBJ1-1; D unresolved. The CDR3 consists of 13 residues. The V and J ends lost 5 bases and 8 bases respectively, with 15 bases between them. The V gene's germline CDR1 is SGHDN and CDR2 FVKESK. This CDR3 reads CASSETVGPEAFF. CDR3 in DNA: TGTGCCAGCAGCGAAACAGTGGGCCCAGAAGCTTTCTTT.

The rearrangement uses TRBV5-1 and TRBJ2-7; D ambiguous. Trimming took 0 bases from V and 2 from J, leaving 6 bases between them. Germline V gene sequence: CDR1 SGHRS, CDR2 YFSETQ. CDR3 length: 13 amino acids. CDR3 region: CASSLVGPYEQYF. The CDR3 bases are TGCGCCAGCAGCTTGGTCGGTCCCTACGAGCAGTACTTC.

This clone has just one count. In DNA form, the CDR3 reads TGTGCCAGCAGTTACCGGGCTAGCGGGAGGATCTACGAGCAGTACTTC. This codes for CASSYRASGRIYEQYF. This chain joins TRBV6-5 and TRBJ2-7; TRBD2 agrees at 11 bases. CDR1 is MNHEY and CDR2 is SVGAGI in the germline V gene. Trimming took 2 bases from V and 3 from J; bases not matched to a gene: 6. The CDR3 runs 16 residues.

This sequence joins TRBV6-1 and TRBJ2-5; D may be TRBD2 (5 bases). The germline V and J ends were trimmed by 4 bases and 4 bases, with 10 bases remaining between them. This CDR3 is built from 13 residues. Germline CDR1 reads MNHNS; CDR2 reads SASEGT. Here the CDR3 DNA reads TGTGCCAGCAGTGGACTATGCGCAGAGACCCAGTACTTC. Translation: CASSGLCAETQYF.

This chain uses TRBV15 with TRBJ2-7, with D perhaps matching TRBD1 (6 bases). Germline CDR1 LNHNV, CDR2 YYDKDF (reference sequence). V was shortened by 0 bases and J by 3 bases, with 15 bases between the two germline ends. This CDR3 spans 16 amino acids. The CDR3 loop is CATSREEEGVHYEQYF. CDR3 bases: TGTGCCACCAGCAGAGAGGAAGAGGGGGTCCACTACGAGCAGTACTTC.

The CDR3 loop reads CASNPPDRGSYEQYF. The CDR3 region has the DNA TGTGCCAGCAATCCTCCCGACAGGGGATCCTACGAGCAGTACTTC. The rearrangement uses TRBV28 and TRBJ2-7; the match to TRBD1 covers 8 bases. This CDR3 contains 15 residues. CDR1 is MDHEN and CDR2 is SYDVKM in the germline V gene. J was trimmed by 1 base and V by 7 bases; bases with no gene match: 9.

This clone came up a few times. J is TRBJ2-7 and V is TRBV4-3; 11 bases map to TRBD2. The CDR3 is made up of 15 amino acids. After removal of 3 bases from V and 4 bases from J, the junction contained 5 bases not matched to a gene. Germline CDR1 and CDR2: LGHNA and YSLEER. The CDR3 DNA is TGCGCCAGCAGCCATTCTAGCGGGGGGAATTACGAGCAGTACTTC. It translates to CASSHSSGGNYEQYF.

The J gene is TRBJ2-1, the V gene TRBV28, with 8 bases matching TRBD2. J gave up 7 bases and V 1 base, and 24 bases lay outside the gene matches. CDR1 is MDHEN and CDR2 is SYDVKM in the germline V gene. The CDR3 is 21 amino acids. CDR3 protein: CASSLLGVRTLATGGRNEQFF. The CDR3 DNA reads as TGTGCCAGCAGTTTATTGGGTGTGAGAACCCTAGCAACGGGAGGGAGAAATGAGCAGTTCTTC.